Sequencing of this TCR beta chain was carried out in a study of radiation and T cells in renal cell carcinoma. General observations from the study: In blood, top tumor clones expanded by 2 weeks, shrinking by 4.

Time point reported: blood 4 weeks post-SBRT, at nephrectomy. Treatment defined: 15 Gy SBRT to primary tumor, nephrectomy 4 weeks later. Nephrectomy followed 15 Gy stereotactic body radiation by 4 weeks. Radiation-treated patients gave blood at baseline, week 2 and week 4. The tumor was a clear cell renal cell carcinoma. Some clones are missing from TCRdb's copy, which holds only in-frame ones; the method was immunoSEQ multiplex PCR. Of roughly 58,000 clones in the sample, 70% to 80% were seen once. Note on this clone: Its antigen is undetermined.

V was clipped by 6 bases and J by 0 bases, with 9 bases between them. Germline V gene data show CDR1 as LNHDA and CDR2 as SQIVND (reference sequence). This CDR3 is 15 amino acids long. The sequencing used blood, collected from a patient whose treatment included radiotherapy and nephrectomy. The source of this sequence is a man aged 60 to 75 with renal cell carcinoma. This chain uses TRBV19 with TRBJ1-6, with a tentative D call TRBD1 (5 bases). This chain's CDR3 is CASSQGSSYNSPLHF. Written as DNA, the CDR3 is TGTGCCAGTAGCCAGGGCAGCTCCTATAATTCACCCCTCCACTTT.